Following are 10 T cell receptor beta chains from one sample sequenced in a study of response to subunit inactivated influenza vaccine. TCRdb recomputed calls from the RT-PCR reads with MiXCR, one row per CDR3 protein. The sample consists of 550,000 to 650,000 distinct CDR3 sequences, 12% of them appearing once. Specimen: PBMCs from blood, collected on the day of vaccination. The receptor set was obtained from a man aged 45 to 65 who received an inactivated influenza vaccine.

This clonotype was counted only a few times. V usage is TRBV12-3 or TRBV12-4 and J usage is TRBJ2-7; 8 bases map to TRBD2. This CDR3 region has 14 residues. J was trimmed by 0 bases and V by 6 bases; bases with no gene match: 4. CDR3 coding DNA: TGTGCCAGCAGACGGACTAGCAGCTCCTACGAGCAGTACTTC. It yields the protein CASRRTSSSYEQYF.

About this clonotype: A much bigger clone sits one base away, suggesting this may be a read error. Here the CDR3 reads CASSLGLEHYNEQLF. DNA of the CDR3: TGTGCCAGCAGCCTAGGACTAGAACACTACAATGAGCAGCTCTTC. The J gene is TRBJ2-1, the V gene TRBV12-3 or TRBV12-4, with 7 positions matching TRBD2. The CDR3 consists of 15 residues.

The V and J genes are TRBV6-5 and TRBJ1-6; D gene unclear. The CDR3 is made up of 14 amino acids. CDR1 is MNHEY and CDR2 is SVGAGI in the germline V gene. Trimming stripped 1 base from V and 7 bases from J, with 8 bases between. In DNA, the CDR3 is TGTGCCAGCAGTTACTTCAACGGGAATTCACCCCTCCACTTT. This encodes CASSYFNGNSPLHF.

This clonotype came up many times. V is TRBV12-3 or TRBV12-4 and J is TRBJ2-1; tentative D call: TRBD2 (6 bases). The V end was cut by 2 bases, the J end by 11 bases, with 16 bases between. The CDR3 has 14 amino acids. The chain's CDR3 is CASSLWSSDTQQFF. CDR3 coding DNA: TGTGCCAGCAGTTTATGGTCTAGCGACACGCAGCAGTTCTTC.

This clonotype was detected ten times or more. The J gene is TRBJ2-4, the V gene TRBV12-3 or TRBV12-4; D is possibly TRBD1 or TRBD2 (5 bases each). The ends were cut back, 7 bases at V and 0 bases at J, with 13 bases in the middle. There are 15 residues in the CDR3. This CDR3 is CASIPPGPAKNIQYF. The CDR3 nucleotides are TGTGCCAGCATCCCCCCGGGGCCAGCCAAAAACATTCAGTACTTC.

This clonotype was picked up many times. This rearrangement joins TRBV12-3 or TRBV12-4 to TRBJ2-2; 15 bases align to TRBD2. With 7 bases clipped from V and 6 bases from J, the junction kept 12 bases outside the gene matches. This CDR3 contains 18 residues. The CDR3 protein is CASTWTSGGVVASGELFF. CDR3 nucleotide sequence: TGTGCCAGCACCTGGACTAGCGGGGGGGTTGTTGCATCCGGGGAGCTGTTTTTT.

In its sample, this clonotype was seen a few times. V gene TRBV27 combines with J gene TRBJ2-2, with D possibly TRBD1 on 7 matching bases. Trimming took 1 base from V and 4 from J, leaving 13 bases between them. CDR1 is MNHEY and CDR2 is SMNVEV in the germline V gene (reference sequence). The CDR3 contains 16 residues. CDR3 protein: CASSLLRQGGTGELFF. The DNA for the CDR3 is TGTGCCAGCAGTTTATTAAGACAGGGAGGCACCGGGGAGCTGTTTTTT.

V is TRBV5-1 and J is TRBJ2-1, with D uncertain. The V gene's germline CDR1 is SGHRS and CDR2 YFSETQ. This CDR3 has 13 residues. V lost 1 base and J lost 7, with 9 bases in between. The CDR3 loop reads CASSLNGVNEQFF. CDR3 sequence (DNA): TGCGCCAGCAGCTTGAATGGGGTGAATGAGCAGTTCTTC. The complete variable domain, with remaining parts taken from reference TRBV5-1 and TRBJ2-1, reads KAGVTQTPRYLIKTRGQQVTLSCSPISGHRSVSWYQQTPGQGLQFLFEYFSETQRNKGNFPGRFSGRQFSNSRSEMNVSTLELGDSALYLCASSLNGVNEQFFGPGTRLTVL.

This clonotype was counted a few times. DNA of the CDR3: TGTGCCACCGGTCAACATGGACTAGCGGGAGGACCTAGCACAGATACGCAGTATTTT. This codes for CATGQHGLAGGPSTDTQYF. The chain combines TRBV24-1 with TRBJ2-3; 14 bases align to TRBD2. Germline V gives CDR1 KGHDR, CDR2 SFDVKD. The junction had 13 bases not matched to a gene; V was cut back by 9 bases and J by 0 bases. This CDR3 region has 19 residues.

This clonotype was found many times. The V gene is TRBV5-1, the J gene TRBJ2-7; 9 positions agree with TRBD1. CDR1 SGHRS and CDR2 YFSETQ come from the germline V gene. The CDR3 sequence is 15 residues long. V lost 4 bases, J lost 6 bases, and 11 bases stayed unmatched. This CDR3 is CASSLRDREGGEQYF. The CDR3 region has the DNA TGCGCCAGCAGCCTACGGGACAGGGAGGGTGGCGAGCAGTACTTC.